This T cell receptor (beta chain) was identified during a study of blood T cell repertoires in COVID-19. After removal of 4 bases from V and 1 base from J, the junction contained 5 bases not matched to a gene. The CDR3 is 15 residues long. Germline V gives CDR1 SGHRS, CDR2 YFSETQ. Source study methods: From reference gene primer amplification, estimates of nucleated cell counts were derived. Some clones are missing from TCRdb's copy, which holds only in-frame ones; the method was immunoSEQ multiplex PCR. The D gene and trimming were derived from the DNA, and the V and J assignments and clone size from that table. The table shows more than 85,000 clones, with around 84% occurring only once.

This TCR came from a man in his 60s with acute or convalescent COVID-19. Sequenced: peripheral blood. The chain employs TRBV5-1 and TRBJ2-5, with 9 positions matching TRBD1. CDR3 in amino acids: CASSTGQGFQETQYF. In nucleotides, the CDR3 is TGCGCCAGCAGCACCGGACAGGGGTTCCAAGAGACCCAGTACTTC.